A single sample is the source of the 8 T cell receptor beta chains below, sequenced in a study of PD-L1 blockade in urothelial cancer. The time point was: pretreatment peripheral blood. Here immunoSEQ multiplex PCR was the method, and the copy in TCRdb shows in-frame clones only, minus some. The data contain roughly 91,000 clones, more than 75% of them singletons. This specimen consisted of PBMCs, obtained around atezolizumab (anti-PD-L1) treatment. Receptors were obtained from a man between 60 and 75 years old with urothelial cancer.

The chain has TRBV30 and TRBJ1-3, with D unresolved. The CDR3 is 14 residues long. Germline CDR1 and CDR2: GTSNPN and SVGIG (reference sequence). The V end was cut by 2 bases, the J end by 0 bases, with 8 bases between. The CDR3 is CAWSPTRSGNTIYF. In DNA, the CDR3 is TGTGCCTGGAGTCCTACGCGCTCTGGAAACACCATATATTTT.

The V gene is TRBV6-5, the J gene TRBJ2-3; D is possibly TRBD2 (6 bases). The CDR3 is 16 residues long. The germline V gene has CDR1 MNHEY and CDR2 SVGAGI. Between the trimmed V and J ends, which lost 0 bases and 3 bases, there was a span of 13 bases. CDR3 bases: TGTGCCAGCAGTTACTCGGAGGGGTATCGAACAGATACGCAGTATTTT. Translating gives CASSYSEGYRTDTQYF.

The rearrangement joins TRBV5-5 to TRBJ2-2; D possibly corresponds to TRBD2 (6 bases). The CDR3 extends over 16 amino acids. The V end lost 2 bases, the J end lost 7 bases, and 18 bases lay between the germline ends. Germline V gives CDR1 SGHKS, CDR2 YYEKEE (reference sequence). In DNA form, the CDR3 reads TGTGCCAGCAGCTTTTCTCGGGGCGCCGGGGGCGGGGAGCTGTTTTTT. Encoded protein: CASSFSRGAGGGELFF.

The chain joins TRBV19 to TRBJ1-5; 9 bases match TRBD1. V dropped 3 bases and J dropped 4; count of bases not matched to a gene: 10. The CDR3 is made up of 17 amino acids. Germline V gene lookup returns CDR1 LNHDA and CDR2 SQIVND (reference sequence). The CDR3 DNA is TGTGCCAGTAGTATGAAGACAGGGGGAATGAAAAATCAGCCCCAGCATTTT. Translating it yields CASSMKTGGMKNQPQHF.

The genes are TRBV6-1 and TRBJ2-5, with a possible D match to TRBD2 (5 bases). CDR1 and CDR2 from the germline V gene are MNHNS and SASEGT. The CDR3 spans 17 residues. V dropped 3 bases and J dropped 5 bases, with 22 bases sitting between them. This chain's CDR3 is CASSDRTRALGVETQYF. The CDR3 DNA follows: TGTGCCAGCAGTGACCGTACGAGGGCTTTGGGCGTGGAGACCCAGTACTTC.

This clone was detected only a few times. This rearrangement joins TRBV7-6 to TRBJ1-1, with D uncertain. With 3 bases removed from V and 1 base from J, the gap between germline ends came to 9 bases. Per the germline V gene, CDR1 is SGHVS and CDR2 is FNYEAQ. This CDR3 has 14 residues. CDR3 DNA sequence: TGTGCCAGCAGCTTTAATCCAGGGAACACTGAAGCTTTCTTT. Translation: CASSFNPGNTEAFF.

This chain joins TRBV7-9 and TRBJ2-7; the D gene is possibly TRBD2 (7 bases). This CDR3 is 14 amino acids long. In germline, CDR1 is SEHNR, CDR2 FQNEAQ (reference sequence). Between the trimmed V and J ends, which lost 5 bases and 3 bases, there was a span of 14 bases. CDR3 protein: CASSHEGGFYEQYF. DNA of the CDR3: TGTGCCAGCAGCCACGAGGGGGGGTTCTACGAGCAGTACTTC.

The V gene is TRBV5-5, the J gene TRBJ1-2, with TRBD1 identical over 9 bases. The junction had 5 bases not matched to a gene; V was cut back by 5 bases and J by 3 bases. The CDR3 loop spans 14 amino acids. Germline-derived CDR1 and CDR2 are SGHKS and YYEKEE (reference sequence). CDR3: CASSQTGGDYGYTF. CDR3 coding DNA: TGTGCCAGCAGTCAAACAGGGGGCGACTATGGCTACACCTTC.